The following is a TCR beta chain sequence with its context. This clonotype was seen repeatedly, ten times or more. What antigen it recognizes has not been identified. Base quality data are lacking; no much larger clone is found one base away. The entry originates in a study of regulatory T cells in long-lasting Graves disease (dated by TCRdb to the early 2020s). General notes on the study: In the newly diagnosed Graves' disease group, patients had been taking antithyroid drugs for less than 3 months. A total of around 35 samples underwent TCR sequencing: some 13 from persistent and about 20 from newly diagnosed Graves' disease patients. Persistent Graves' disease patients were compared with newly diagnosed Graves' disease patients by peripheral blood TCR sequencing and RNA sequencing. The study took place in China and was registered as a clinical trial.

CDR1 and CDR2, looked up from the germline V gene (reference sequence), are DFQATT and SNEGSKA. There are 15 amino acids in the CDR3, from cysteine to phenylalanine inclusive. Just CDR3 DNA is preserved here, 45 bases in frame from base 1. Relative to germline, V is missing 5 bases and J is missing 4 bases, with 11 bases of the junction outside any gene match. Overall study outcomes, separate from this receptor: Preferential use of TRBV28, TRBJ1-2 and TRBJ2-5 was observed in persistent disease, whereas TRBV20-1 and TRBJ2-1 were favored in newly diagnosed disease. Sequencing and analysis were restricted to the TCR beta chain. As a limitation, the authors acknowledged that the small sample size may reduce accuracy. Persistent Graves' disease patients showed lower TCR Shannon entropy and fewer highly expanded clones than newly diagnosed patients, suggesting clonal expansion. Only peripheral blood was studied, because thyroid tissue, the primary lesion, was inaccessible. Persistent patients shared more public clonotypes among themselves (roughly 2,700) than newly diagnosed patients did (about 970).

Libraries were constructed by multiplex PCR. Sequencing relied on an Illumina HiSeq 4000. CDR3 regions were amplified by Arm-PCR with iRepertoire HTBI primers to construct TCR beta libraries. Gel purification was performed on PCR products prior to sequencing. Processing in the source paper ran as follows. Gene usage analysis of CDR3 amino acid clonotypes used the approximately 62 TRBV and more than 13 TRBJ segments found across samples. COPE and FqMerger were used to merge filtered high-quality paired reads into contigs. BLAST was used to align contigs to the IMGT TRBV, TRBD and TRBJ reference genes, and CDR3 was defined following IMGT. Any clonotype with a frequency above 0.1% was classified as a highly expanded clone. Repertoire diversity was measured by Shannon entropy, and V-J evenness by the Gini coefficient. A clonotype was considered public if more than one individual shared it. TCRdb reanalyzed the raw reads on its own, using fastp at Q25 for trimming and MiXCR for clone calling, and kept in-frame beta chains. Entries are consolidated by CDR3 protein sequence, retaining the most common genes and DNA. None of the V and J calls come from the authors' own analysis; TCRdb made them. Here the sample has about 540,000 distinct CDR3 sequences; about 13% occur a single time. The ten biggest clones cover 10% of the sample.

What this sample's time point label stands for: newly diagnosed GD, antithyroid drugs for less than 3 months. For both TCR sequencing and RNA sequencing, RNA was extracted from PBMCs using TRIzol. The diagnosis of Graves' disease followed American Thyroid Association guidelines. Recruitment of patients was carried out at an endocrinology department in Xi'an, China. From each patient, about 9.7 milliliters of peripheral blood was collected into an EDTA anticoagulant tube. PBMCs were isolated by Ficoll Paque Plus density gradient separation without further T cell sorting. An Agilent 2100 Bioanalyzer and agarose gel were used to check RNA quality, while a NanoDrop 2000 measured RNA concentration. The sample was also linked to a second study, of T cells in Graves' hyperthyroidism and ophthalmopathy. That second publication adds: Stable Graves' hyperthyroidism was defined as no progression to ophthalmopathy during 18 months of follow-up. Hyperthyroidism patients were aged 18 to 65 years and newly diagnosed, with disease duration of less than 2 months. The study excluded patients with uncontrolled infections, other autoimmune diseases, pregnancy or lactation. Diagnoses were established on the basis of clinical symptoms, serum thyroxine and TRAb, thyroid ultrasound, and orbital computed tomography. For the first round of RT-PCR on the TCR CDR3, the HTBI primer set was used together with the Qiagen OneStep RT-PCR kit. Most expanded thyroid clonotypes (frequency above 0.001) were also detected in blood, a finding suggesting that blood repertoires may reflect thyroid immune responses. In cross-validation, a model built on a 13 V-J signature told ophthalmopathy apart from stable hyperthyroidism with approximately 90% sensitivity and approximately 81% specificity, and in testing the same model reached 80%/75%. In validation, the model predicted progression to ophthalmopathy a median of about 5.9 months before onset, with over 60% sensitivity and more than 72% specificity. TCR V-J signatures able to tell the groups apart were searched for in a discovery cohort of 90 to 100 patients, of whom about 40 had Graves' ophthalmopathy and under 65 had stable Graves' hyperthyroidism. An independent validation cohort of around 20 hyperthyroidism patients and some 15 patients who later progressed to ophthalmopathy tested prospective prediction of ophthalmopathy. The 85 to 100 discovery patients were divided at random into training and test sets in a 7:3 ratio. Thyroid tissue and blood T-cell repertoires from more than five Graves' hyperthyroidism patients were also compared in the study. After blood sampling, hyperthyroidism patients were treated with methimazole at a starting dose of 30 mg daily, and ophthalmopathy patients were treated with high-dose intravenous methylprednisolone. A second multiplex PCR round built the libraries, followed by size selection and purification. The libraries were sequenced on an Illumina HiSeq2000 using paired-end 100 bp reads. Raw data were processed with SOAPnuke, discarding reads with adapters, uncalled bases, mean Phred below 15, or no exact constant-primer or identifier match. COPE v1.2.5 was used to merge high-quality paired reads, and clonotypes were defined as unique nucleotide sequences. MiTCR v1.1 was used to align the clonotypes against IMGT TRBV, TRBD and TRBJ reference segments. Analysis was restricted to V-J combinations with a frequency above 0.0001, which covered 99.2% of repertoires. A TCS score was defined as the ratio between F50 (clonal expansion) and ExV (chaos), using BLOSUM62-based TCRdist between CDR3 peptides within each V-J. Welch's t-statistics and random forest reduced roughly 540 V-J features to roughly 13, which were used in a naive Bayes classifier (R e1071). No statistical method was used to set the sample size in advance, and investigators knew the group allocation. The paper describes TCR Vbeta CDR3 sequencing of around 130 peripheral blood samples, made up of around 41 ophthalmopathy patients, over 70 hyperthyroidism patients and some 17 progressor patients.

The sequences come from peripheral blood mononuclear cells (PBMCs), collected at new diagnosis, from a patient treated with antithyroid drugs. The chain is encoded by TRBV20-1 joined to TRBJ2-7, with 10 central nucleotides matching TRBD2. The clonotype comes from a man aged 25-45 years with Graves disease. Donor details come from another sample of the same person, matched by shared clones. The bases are TGCAGTGCTCCGCCTAGGACTAGCGGAGATTACGAGCAGTACTTC. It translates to CSAPPRTSGDYEQYF.